These 2 T cell receptor beta chains share one sample of origin, sequenced in a study of blood T cell repertoires in COVID-19. Assay: immunoSEQ multiplex PCR; the TCRdb copy retains only in-frame clones and omits some. The sample consists of tens of thousands of clones, about 83% of them appearing once. Specimen: peripheral blood. Receptors were obtained from a human donor in a cohort sampled during active COVID-19.

The genes are TRBV25-1 and TRBJ2-1, with D possibly TRBD1 on 5 matching bases. The length of the CDR3 is 13 residues. Germline assignment: CDR1 MGHDK and CDR2 SYGVNS. V was shortened by 5 bases and J by 6 bases, with 11 bases between the two germline ends. The CDR3 sequence: CASSPVGANEQFF. DNA for the CDR3: TGTGCCAGCAGTCCGGTTGGGGCCAATGAGCAGTTCTTC.

V is TRBV7-9 and J is TRBJ2-3; D is unclear. This CDR3 is 13 amino acids long. V gave up 6 bases and J gave up 2 bases, with 9 bases separating them. The germline V gene has CDR1 SEHNR and CDR2 FQNEAQ (reference sequence). The CDR3 loop is CASSFDSTDTQYF. In DNA form, the CDR3 reads TGTGCCAGCAGTTTTGACTCCACAGATACGCAGTATTTT.